This T cell receptor (beta chain) emerged from a study of PD-1 blockade in classical Hodgkin lymphoma. Across the whole study: Patients were dosed intravenously with nivolumab at 3 mg/kg every 2 weeks.

In every patient, relapse followed autologous stem cell transplantation, while exposure to brentuximab vedotin differed. Study-wide results and limits: Reports indicated that newly diagnosed patients had lower baseline TCR diversity than healthy donors did. Diversity in CD4+ TCRs, unlike that measured in CD8+ TCRs, had risen significantly by C4D1.

With respect to this clone: The antigen is unknown.

The repertoire was sequenced with immunoSEQ multiplex PCR; TCRdb's copy has only in-frame clones and lacks some. The sample carries more than 85,000 clones, about 90% recorded once. V lost 4 bases and J lost 0; bases outside the gene matches: 2. Germline-derived CDR1 and CDR2 are SNHLY and FYNNEI. CDR3 length: 14 residues. The chain carries TRBV2 and TRBJ1-1; 7 bases align to TRBD1. The sequencing used peripheral blood mononuclear cells (PBMCs), collected before the second cycle of nivolumab. This clonotype was obtained from a human donor with classical Hodgkin lymphoma. This CDR3 reads CASSGDRLNTEAFF. In nucleotides, the CDR3 is TGTGCCAGCAGTGGGGACAGACTGAACACTGAAGCTTTCTTT. Drawing the rest from reference TRBV2 and TRBJ1-1, the complete variable domain is EPEVTQTPSHQVTQMGQEVILRCVPISNHLYFYWYRQILGQKVEFLVSFYNNEISEKSEIFDDQFSVERPDGSNFTLKIRSTKLEDSAMYFCASSGDRLNTEAFFGQGTRLTVV.